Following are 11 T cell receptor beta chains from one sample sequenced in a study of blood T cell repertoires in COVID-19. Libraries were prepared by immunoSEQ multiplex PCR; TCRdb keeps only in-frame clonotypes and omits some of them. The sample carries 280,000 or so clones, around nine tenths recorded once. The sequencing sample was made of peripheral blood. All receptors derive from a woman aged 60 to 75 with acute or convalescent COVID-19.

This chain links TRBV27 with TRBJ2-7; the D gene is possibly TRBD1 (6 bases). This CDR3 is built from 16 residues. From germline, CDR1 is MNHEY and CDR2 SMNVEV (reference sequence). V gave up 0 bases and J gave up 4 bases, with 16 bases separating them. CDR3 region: CASSLSGGSQGYEQYF. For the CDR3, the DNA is TGTGCCAGCAGTTTATCTGGGGGTAGCCAGGGGTACGAGCAGTACTTC.

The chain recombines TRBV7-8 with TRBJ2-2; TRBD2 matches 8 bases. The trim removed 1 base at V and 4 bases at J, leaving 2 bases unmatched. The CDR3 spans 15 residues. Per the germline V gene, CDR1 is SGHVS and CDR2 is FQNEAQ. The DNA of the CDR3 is TGTGCCAGCAGCTTAGGCGGGGGGCCCACCGGGGAGCTGTTTTTT. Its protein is CASSLGGGPTGELFF.

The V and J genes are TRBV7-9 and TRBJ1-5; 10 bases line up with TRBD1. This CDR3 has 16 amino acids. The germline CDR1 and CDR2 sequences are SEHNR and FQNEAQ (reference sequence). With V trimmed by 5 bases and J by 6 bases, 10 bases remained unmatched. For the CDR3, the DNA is TGTGCCAGCAGCGATTTCGACAGGGGGCCGGGTCAGCCCCAGCATTTT. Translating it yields CASSDFDRGPGQPQHF.

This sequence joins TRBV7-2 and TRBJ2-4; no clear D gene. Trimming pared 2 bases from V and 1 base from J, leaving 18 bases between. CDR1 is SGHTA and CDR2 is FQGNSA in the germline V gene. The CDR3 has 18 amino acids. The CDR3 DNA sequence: TGTGCCAGCAGCTTATTCGCTAGGCATCGGAAGGCCAAAAACATTCAGTACTTC. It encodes CASSLFARHRKAKNIQYF.

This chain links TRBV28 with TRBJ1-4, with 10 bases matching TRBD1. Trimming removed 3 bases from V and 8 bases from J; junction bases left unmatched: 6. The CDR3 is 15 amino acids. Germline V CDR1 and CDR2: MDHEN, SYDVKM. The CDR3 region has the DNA TGTGCCAGCAGTTTTCGTCGACAGGGGGCGGAAAAACTGTTTTTT. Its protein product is CASSFRRQGAEKLFF.

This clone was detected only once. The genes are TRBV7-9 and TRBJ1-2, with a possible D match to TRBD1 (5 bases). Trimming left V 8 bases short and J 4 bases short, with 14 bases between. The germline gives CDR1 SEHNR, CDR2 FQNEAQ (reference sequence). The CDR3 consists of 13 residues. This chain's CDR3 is CASGGTGGYGYTF. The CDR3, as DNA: TGTGCCAGCGGGGGGACTGGAGGCTATGGCTACACCTTC.

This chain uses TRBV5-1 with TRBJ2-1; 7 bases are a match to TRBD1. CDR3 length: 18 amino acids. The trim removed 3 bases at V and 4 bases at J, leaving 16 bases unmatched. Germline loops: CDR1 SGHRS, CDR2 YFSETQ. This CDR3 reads CASSSNSQGPGGYNEQFF. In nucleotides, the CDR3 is TGCGCCAGCAGCTCGAACTCACAGGGGCCAGGGGGATACAATGAGCAGTTCTTC.

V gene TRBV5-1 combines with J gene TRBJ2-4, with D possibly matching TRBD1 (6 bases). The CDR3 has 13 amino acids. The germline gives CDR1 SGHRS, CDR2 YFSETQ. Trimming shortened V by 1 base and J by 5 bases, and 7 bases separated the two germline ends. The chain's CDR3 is CASSLTGQNIQYF. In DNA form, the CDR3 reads TGCGCCAGCAGCTTGACAGGGCAAAACATTCAGTACTTC.

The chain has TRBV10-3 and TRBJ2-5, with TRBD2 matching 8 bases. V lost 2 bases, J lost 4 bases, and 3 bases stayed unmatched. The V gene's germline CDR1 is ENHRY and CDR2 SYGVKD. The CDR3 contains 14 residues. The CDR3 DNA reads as TGTGCCATCAGTGAGATCCTAGCGGGAGAGACCCAGTACTTC. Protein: CAISEILAGETQYF.

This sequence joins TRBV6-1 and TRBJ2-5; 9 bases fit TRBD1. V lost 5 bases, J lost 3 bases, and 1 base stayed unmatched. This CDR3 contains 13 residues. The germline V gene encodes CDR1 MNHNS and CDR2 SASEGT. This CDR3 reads CASSRTGEETQYF. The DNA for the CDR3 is TGTGCCAGCAGTAGGACAGGGGAAGAGACCCAGTACTTC.

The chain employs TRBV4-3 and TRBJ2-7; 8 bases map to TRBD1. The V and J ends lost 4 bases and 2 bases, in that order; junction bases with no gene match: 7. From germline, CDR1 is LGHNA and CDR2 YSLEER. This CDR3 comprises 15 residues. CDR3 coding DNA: TGCGCCAGCAGCCTCGGACAGGGTGACCCCTACGAGCAGTACTTC. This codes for CASSLGQGDPYEQYF.